Listed here is a single T cell receptor beta chain. Only in-frame clones appear in the TCRdb table, and some are missing; sequencing was by immunoSEQ multiplex PCR. Altogether hundreds of thousands of clones are present, nearly 90% being singletons, with the ten largest covering about 3%. The sample belongs to a study of blood T cell repertoires in COVID-19. Trimming removed 2 bases from V and 1 base from J; junction bases left unmatched: 3. The CDR3 spans 16 residues. In germline, CDR1 is MNHEY, CDR2 SVGEGT. The genes are TRBV6-2 or TRBV6-3 and TRBJ2-4; the match to TRBD1 covers 9 bases. The TCR comes from a man between 18 and 29 years old with active or convalescent COVID-19. Sequences were obtained from peripheral blood. The CDR3 nucleotides are TGTGCCAGCAGTTACAGGACAGGGGAGGCCAAAAACATTCAGTACTTC. This sequence encodes CASSYRTGEAKNIQYF.